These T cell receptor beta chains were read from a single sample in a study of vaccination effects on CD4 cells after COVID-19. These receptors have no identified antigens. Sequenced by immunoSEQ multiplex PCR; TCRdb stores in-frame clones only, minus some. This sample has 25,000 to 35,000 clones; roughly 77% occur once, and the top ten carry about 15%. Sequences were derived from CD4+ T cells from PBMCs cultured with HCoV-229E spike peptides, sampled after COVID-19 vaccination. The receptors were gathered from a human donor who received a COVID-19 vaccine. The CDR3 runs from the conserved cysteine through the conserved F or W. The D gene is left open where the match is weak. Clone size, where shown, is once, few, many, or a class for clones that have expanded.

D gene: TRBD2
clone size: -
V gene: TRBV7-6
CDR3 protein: CASRPVGTSMWEQYF

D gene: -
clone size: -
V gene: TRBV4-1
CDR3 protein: CASSQDGSREYSNQPQHF

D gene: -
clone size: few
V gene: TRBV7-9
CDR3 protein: CASSLRRGGTGELFF

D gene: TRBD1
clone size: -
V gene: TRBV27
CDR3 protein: CASSAHGQGANNQPQHF

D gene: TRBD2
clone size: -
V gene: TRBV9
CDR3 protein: CASSVSGGVEWETQYF

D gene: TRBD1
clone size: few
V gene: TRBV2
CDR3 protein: CASSASGTELAKNIQYF

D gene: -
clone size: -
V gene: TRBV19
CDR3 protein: CASSIRPDLNTGELFF

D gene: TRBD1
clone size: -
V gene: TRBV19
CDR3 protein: CASSPWDRELDQPQHF

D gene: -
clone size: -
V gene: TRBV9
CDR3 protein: CASSVALGSSSYNEQFF

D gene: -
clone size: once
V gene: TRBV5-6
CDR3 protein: CASSLTGTGANVLTF

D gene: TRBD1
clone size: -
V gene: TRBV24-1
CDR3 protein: CATSDLYRGSNQPQHF

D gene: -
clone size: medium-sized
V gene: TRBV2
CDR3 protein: CASSDRQEPNQPQHF

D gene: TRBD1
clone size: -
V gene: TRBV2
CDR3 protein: CASTTQGGGTEAFF

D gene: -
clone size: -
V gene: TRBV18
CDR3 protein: CASSSDSSLLHF

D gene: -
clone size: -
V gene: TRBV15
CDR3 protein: CATSRVAGRDDYGYTF

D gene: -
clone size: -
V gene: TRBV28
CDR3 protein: CASSTRPLQEKLFF

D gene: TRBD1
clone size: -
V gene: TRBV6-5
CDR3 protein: CASGKRDRSNQPQHF

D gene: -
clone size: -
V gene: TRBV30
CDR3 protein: CAWTFSRTVSYEQYF

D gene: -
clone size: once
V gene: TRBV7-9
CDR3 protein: CASSLAQGSGPYEQYF

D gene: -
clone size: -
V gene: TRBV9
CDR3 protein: CASSVGGTPKANYGYTF

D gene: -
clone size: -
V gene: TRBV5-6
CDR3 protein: CASSGRNRVQETQYF

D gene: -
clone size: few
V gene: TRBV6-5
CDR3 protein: CASSRHMKGVYEQYF

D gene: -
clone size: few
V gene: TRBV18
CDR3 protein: CASSPSTDTGELFF

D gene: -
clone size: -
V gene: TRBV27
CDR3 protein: CASSFGLSGTEAFF

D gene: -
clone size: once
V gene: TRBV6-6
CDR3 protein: CASSSGQMNTEAFF

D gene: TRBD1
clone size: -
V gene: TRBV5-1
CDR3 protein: CASSWTGTGEGNEQFF

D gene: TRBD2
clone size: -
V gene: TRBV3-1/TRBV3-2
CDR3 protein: CASSPSAGLAGGTDTQYF

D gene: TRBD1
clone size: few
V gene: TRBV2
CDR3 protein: CAGRGDRGYEQYF

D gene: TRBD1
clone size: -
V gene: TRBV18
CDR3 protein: CASSPQTPGQGTEAFF

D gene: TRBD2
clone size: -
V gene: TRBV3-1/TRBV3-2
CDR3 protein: CASSPGRIRDGAGELFF

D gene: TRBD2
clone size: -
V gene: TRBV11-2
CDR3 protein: CASSSGLAGYNEQFF

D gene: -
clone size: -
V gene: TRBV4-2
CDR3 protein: CASSQATVSGANVLTF

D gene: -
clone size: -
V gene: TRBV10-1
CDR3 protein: CASSESLKGEQYF

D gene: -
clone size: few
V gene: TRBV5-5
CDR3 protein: CASSLVSGDEQYF

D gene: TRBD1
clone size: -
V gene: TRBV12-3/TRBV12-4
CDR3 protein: CASSLDREPQHF

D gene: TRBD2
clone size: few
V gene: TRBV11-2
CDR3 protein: CASVRLAALNEQFF

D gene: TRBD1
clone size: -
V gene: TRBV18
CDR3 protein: CASSLRTGRNSPLHF

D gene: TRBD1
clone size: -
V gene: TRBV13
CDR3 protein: CASSLGGGQGADTQYF

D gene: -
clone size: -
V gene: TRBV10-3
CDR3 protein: CAISVAGSYNEQFF

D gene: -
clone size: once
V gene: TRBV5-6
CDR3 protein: CASSFRGAGGYTF

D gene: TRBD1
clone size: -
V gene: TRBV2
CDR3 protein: CASSELQGIGGYTF

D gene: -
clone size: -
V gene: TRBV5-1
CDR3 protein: CASSLASGQETQYF